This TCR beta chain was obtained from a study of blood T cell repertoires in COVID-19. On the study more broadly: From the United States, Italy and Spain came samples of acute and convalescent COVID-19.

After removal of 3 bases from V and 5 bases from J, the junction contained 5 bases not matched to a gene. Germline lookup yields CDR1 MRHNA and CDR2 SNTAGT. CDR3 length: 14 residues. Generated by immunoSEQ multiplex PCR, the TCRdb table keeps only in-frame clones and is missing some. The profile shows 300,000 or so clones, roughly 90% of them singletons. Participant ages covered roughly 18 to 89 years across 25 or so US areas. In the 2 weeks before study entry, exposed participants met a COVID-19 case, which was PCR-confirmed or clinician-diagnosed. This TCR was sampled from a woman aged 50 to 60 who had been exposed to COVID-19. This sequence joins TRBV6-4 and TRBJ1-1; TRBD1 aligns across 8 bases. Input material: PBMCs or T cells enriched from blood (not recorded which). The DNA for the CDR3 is TGTGCCAGCAGTGATCAGGGGGCAGGGACTGAAGCTTTCTTT. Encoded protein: CASSDQGAGTEAFF.